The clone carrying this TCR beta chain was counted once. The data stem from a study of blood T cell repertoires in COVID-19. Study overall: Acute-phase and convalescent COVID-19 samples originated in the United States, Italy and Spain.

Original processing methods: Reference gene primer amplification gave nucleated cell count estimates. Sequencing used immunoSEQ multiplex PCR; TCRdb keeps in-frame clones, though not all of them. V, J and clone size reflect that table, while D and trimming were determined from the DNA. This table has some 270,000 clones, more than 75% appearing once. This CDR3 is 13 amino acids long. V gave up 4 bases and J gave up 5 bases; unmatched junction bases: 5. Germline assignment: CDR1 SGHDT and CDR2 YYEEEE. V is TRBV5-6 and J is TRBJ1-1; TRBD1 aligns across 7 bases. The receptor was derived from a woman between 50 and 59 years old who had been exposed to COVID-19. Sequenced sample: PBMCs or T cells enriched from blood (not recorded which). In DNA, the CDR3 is TGTGCCAGCAGCCCGACAGGGATGACTGAAGCTTTCTTT. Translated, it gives CASSPTGMTEAFF. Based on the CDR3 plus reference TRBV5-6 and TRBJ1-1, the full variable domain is DAGVTQSPTHLIKTRGQQVTLRCSPKSGHDTVSWYQQALGQGPQFIFQYYEEEERQRGNFPDRFSGHQFPNYSSELNVNALLLGDSALYLCASSPTGMTEAFFGQGTRLTVV.